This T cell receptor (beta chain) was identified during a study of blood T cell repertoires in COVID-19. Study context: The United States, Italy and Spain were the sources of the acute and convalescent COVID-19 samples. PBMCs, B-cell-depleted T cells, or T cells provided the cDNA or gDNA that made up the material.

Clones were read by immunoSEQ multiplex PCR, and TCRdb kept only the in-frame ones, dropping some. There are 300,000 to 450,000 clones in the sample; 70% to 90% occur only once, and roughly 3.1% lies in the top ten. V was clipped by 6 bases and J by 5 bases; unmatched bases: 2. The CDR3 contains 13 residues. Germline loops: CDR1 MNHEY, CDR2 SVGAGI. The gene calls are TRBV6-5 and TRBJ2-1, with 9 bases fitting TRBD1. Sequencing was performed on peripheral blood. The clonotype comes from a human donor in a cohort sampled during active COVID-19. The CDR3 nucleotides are TGTGCCAGCAGCCGGACAGGGGACAATGAGCAGTTCTTC. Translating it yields CASSRTGDNEQFF.